The present TCR beta chain was sequenced within a study of blood T cell repertoires in COVID-19. Study at large: Sample material is recorded as cDNA or gDNA derived from T cells, B-cell-depleted T cells, or PBMCs.

In the original analysis: Estimated nucleated cell counts came from reference gene primer amplification. Measured with immunoSEQ multiplex PCR; TCRdb has only the in-frame clones, and not every one. For V, J and clone size, that table is used; D and trimming come from the DNA. The sample gives about 150,000 clones, about 87% of which show up once; 2.5% is in the top ten. Seattle cases were enrolled at active infection and followed longitudinally. Germline CDR1 reads SGHNT; CDR2 reads YYREEE (reference sequence). This CDR3 region has 15 residues. The V end lost 2 bases, the J end lost 1 base, and 12 bases lay between the germline ends.

The genes are TRBV5-4 and TRBJ1-2; D gene uncertain. Sequencing was performed on peripheral blood. This sequence originates from a human donor with COVID-19, enrolled during active disease. The donor label of this sample is uncertain. The CDR3 coding sequence is TGTGCCAGCAGCTTAGCTACCAAGCTTAACTATGGCTACACCTTC. This codes for CASSLATKLNYGYTF. Combining the CDR3 with reference TRBV5-4 and TRBJ1-2 gives the whole variable domain ETGVTQSPTHLIKTRGQQVTLRCSSQSGHNTVSWYQQALGQGPQFIFQYYREEENGRGNFPPRFSGLQFPNYSSELNVNALELDDSALYLCASSLATKLNYGYTFGSGTRLTVV.